This entry is about one T cell receptor beta chain. Which antigen it targets is not known. Base qualities are not recorded, but no much larger clone differs from it by a single base. This specimen belongs to a study of blood T cell repertoires in COVID-19 (dated by TCRdb to 2018 to 2020). About the investigation overall: Collaborator samples came from the United States, Italy and Spain and covered acute and convalescent phases of COVID-19. Where available, HLA class I and class II types were obtained from metadata supplied by the sample provider rather than from assay-based typing. The prospective study material was composed of cDNA or gDNA derived from T cells, B-cell-depleted T cells, or PBMCs. Samples came from the ongoing ImmuneRACE study (first 160 participants) plus 1,254 subjects from 6 global collaborators. A de-identified subject ID, COVID-19 status, age in years and sex were almost always included in the sample metadata. Deeply sampled blood TCRbeta repertoires from subjects exposed to, actively infected with, or recovered from COVID-19 were included in the dataset. The repertoires were released in a freely available public database intended as a resource for research on the immune response to SARS-CoV-2.

The study at large found these results: How much clinical and demographic metadata was included differed by source and by participant, and the metadata was provided uncurated.

The germline V gene (reference sequence) yields LNHDA for CDR1 and SQIVND for CDR2. Clipping removes 0 bases from V and 2 bases from J, with 4 as the unmatched junction base count. The CDR3 starts with the cysteine, ends with the phenylalanine, and has 17 residues. Only the CDR3 region is kept as DNA, spanning 51 bases read in frame from base 1. TCRbeta CDR3 regions were amplified from genomic DNA using the immunoSEQ Assay, a bias-controlled multiplex PCR. Processing in the source paper ran as follows. Within the assay, amplification of reference gene primers was used to estimate how many nucleated cells each sample contained. To quantify the absolute abundance of each unique TCRbeta CDR3 rearrangement, sequence reads were collapsed and filtered. For each sample, productive Simpson clonality was calculated by taking the square root of Simpson's diversity index across productive rearrangements. Imported from immuneACCESS, the table was reduced by TCRdb to in-frame sequences with V and J called. These copies leave out some clones; in studies compared against another copy, an unresolved V gene accounts for under half, and the cause of the remainder is not known. The DNA gave D and trimming, while V, J and clone size come from that table. The sample table lists approximately 300,000 clones, 87% of them with a count of one. Of the sample, approximately 5.3% falls within the top ten clones.

Enrolling through a virtual design, the prospective study's participants ranged in age from roughly 18 to 100 years and lived across 20 to 25 United States geographic areas. In the prospective study, cohorts were assigned on the basis of participant-reported clinical history obtained from a screening survey and a study questionnaire. Recovered participants in ImmuneRACE Cohort 3 were defined by two consecutive negative NP/OP PCR tests, clearance by a healthcare professional, or resolution of symptoms. Each participant in the prospective study had whole blood, serum and a nasopharyngeal or oropharyngeal swab collected by mobile phlebotomists. Over a roughly two-month period, participants in the prospective study had the option of providing additional blood draws and questionnaires. Before DNA extraction, prospective study blood samples were shipped either frozen or at room temperature.

The receptor was derived from a woman aged 25 to 39 who had recovered from COVID-19. Source material: PBMCs or T cells enriched from blood (not recorded which). This sequence uses TRBV19 and TRBJ2-3; TRBD2 matches 11 bases in the middle. The DNA sequence is TGTGCCAGTAGTATAGAGGTACTAGCGGGGGTCACAGATACGCAGTATTTT. This gives the protein CASSIEVLAGVTDTQYF.